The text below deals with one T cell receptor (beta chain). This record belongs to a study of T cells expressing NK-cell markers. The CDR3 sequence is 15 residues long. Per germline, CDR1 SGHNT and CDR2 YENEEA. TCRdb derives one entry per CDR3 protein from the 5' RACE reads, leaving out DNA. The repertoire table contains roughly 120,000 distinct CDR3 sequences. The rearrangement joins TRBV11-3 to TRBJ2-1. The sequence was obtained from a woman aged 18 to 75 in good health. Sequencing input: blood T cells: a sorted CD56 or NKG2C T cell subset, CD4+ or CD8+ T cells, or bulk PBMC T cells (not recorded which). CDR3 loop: CASSLDPGTYNEQFF.